The sample holds many counts of the clone carrying this TCR beta chain. Its antigen is not identified. Unique molecular identifiers, one per molecule, were present on every TCR cDNA molecule. TCRdb fed the 5' RACE reads into MiXCR, producing one record per CDR3 protein. The sample lists around 87,000 distinct CDR3 sequences, less than 15% occurring once. The sample belongs to a study of spatial heterogeneity in lung cancer. Looking at the study overall: Each distinct TCR and UMI combination averaged more than ten appearances in raw reads. Overall study results and limits: Resection blood, more than follow-up blood, showed ubiquitous expanded tumor TCRs.

V lost 5 bases to trimming and J lost 4 bases, with 23 bases between them. The CDR3 is 17 amino acids. Time point defined: sample taken at primary tumor resection. Whole RNA, which was extracted from tumor, nontumor lung tissue or frozen PBMC, was sequenced without any cell sorting. Samples came from 65 to 75 TRACERx patients with untreated early-stage lung cancer. The sequence derives from a male donor with early-stage non-small cell lung cancer. The sample here was PBMCs, taken at surgery. This chain joins TRBV12-3 or TRBV12-4 and TRBJ1-1; D is possibly TRBD1 (5 bases). DNA of the CDR3: TGTGCCAGCAGTAACCGGGGTGGTGGTCCTGGGGGCACTGAAGCTTTCTTT. Translation gives CASSNRGGGPGGTEAFF.